This T cell receptor (beta chain) was identified during a study of T cells after yellow fever vaccination. Study outcomes and limitations: Subsequent booster samples again held most clones from primary vaccination (96% CD4, roughly 91% CD8).

The V gene lost 3 bases and the J gene lost 0 bases, with 11 bases spanning the gap. In germline, CDR1 is SGHRS, CDR2 YFSETQ. This CDR3 is built from 15 residues. To note about this clonotype: The antigen remains unidentified.

In TCRdb, the 5' RACE reads were re-called with MiXCR into one record per CDR3 protein. The top ten hold 3.2% of the sample, which has under 250,000 distinct CDR3 sequences, under 3.5% seen once. The rearrangement links TRBV5-1 to TRBJ2-3, with D possibly being TRBD1 (6 bases). The sequence derives from a man younger than 35 who received the YFV17D yellow fever vaccine. Sample: CD4+ T cells sorted from PBMCs, taken 10 days after the yellow fever booster vaccination. For the CDR3, the DNA is TGCGCCAGCAGCTATCGGACAGATAGCACAGATACGCAGTATTTT. The encoded protein is CASSYRTDSTDTQYF.